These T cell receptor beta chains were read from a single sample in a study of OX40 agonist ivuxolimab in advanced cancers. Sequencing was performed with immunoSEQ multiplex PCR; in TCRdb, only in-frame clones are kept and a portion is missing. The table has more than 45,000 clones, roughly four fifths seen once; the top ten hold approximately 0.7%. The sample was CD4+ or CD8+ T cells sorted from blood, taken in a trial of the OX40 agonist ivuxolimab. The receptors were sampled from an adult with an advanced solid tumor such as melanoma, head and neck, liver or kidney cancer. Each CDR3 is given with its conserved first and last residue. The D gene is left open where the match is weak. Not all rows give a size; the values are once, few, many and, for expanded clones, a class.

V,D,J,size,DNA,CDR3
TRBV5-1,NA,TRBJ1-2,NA,TGCGCCAGCAGTCCCAGGGCGGGAGGCTCTAATGGCTACACCTTC,CASSPRAGGSNGYTF
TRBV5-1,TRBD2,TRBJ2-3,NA,TGCGCCAGCAGCTACAGCGGGGGGGCAACAGATACGCAGTATTTT,CASSYSGGATDTQYF
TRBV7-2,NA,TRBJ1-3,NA,TGTGCCAGCAGCTCCGGGTTGTGGTCCGCTGGAAACACCATATATTTT,CASSSGLWSAGNTIYF
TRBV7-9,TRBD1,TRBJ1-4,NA,TGTGCCAGCAGCACGGACAGGGGTGGTGAAAAACTGTTTTTT,CASSTDRGGEKLFF
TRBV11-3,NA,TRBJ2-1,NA,TGTGCCAGCAGTTTTAAGCCCACAGGGAGCTCCTACAATGAGCAGTTCTTC,CASSFKPTGSSYNEQFF
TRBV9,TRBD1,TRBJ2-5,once,TGTGCCAGCAGCGCACAGGGGGTCAGAGGGGAGACCCAGTACTTC,CASSAQGVRGETQYF
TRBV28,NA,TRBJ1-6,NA,TGTGCCAGCAGAACAGGGTTTAATTCACCCCTCCACTTT,CASRTGFNSPLHF
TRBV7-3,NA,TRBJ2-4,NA,TGTGCCAGCAGGGGGATTGGATGGGTTCAGTACTTC,CASRGIGWVQYF
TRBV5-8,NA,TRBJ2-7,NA,TGTGCCAGCAGCTTGGCCGGGTTCGAGCAGTACTTC,CASSLAGFEQYF
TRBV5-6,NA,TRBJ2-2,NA,TGTGCCAGCAGCGACGTAACGGGACTCCTCACCGGGGAGCTGTTTTTT,CASSDVTGLLTGELFF
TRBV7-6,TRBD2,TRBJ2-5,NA,TGTGCCAGCAGCTCGACTAGCGGGCCCCAAGAGACCCAGTACTTC,CASSSTSGPQETQYF
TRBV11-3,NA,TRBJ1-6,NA,TGTGCCAGCAGCTTAGGGCAGGGAAGTAATTCACCCCTCCACTTT,CASSLGQGSNSPLHF
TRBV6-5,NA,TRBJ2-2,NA,TGTGCCACAAGGACGGCGAACACCGGGGAGCTGTTTTTT,CATRTANTGELFF
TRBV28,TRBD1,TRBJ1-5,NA,TGTGCCAGCAAAACAGGGGGCGGGGGTCAGCCCCAGCATTTT,CASKTGGGGQPQHF
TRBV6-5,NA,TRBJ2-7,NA,TGTGCCAGCAGTTATGGGATCCTAGAGTACGAGCAGTACTTC,CASSYGILEYEQYF
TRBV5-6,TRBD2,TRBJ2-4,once,TGTGCCAGCAGCCCCGGGGTAGCGGGGGGGGTCAAAAACATTCAGTACTTC,CASSPGVAGGVKNIQYF
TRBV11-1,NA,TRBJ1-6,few,TGTGCCAGCAGCCAACAGGGAGACAATTCACCCCTCCACTTT,CASSQQGDNSPLHF
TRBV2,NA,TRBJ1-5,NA,TGTGCCAGCAGTGCGGGTAACAATCAGCCCCAGCATTTT,CASSAGNNQPQHF
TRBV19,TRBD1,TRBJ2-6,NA,TGTGCCAGTAGTGCTGACAGGGCTGACTCTGGGGCCAACGTCCTGACTTTC,CASSADRADSGANVLTF
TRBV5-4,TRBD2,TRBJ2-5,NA,TGTGCCAGCGGAAGTAGCGGGGGCCAAGAGACCCAGTACTTC,CASGSSGGQETQYF
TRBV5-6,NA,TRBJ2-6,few,TGTGCCAGCAGCGGGGACGGTGGGGCCAACGTCCTGACTTTC,CASSGDGGANVLTF
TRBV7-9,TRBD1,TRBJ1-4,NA,TGTGCCACTAGGGACAGTGCTAATGAAAAACTGTTTTTT,CATRDSANEKLFF
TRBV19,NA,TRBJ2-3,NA,TGTGCCAGTAGTATTTCCTCAATGCGTGGAGATACGCAGTATTTT,CASSISSMRGDTQYF
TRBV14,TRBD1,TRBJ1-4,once,TGTGCCAGCAGCCAGGGGGCGGACAGGAGATTTCCGGAAAAACTGTTTTTT,CASSQGADRRFPEKLFF
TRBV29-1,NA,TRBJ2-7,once,TGCAGCGTCGAAAAAGGGGCCGGGGGTCCCTACGAGCAGTACTTC,CSVEKGAGGPYEQYF
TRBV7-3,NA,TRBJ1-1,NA,TGTGCCAGCAGCTTAAGGAGCGGAGTGGGAGTGGGCACTGAAGCTTTCTTT,CASSLRSGVGVGTEAFF
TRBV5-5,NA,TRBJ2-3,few,TGTGCCAGCAGCTTGGCCGGCAAAACAGATACGCAGTATTTT,CASSLAGKTDTQYF
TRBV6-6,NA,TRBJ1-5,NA,TGTGCCAGCAGTACACAAAGCAATCAGCCCCAGCATTTT,CASSTQSNQPQHF
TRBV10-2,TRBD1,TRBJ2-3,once,TGCGCCAGCAGCCCCCCGGGACAGGGCACAGATACGCAGTATTTT,CASSPPGQGTDTQYF
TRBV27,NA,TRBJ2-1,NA,TGTGCCAGCAGTTTAAAGGGGCGGGGGCCGTACAATGAGCAGTTCTTC,CASSLKGRGPYNEQFF
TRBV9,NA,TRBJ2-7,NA,TGTGCCAGCAGCGTACGCCCCCAAACCCACGAGCAGTACTTC,CASSVRPQTHEQYF
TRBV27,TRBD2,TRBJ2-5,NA,TGTGCCAGCAGCCCTAGCGGGGGGGCATGGGAGACCCAGTACTTC,CASSPSGGAWETQYF
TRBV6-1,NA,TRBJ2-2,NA,TGTGCCAGCAGTGAAGTGATCTCCGGGGAGCTGTTTTTT,CASSEVISGELFF
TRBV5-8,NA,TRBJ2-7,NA,TGTGCCAGCAGCACGGACCCAGGGTCAAGTGGCTACGAGCAGTACTTC,CASSTDPGSSGYEQYF
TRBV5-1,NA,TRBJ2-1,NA,TGCGCCAGCAGCTTGCGTCCCGCAACCGGAAAAACAAATGAGCAGTTCTTC,CASSLRPATGKTNEQFF
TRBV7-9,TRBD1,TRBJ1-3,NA,TGTGCCACCCGGGACAGGGGAGAATCCTCTGGAAACACCATATATTTT,CATRDRGESSGNTIYF
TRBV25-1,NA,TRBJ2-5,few,TGTGCCAGGGATCGGGGAGAGACCCAGTACTTC,CARDRGETQYF
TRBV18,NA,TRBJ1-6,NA,TGTGCCAGCTCACCGGACTATAATTCACCCCTCCACTTT,CASSPDYNSPLHF
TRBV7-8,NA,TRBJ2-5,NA,TGTGCCAGCAGCTTAGCGCCCGAGGGGACCCAGTACTTC,CASSLAPEGTQYF
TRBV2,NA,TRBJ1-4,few,TGTGCCAGCAGAAACCAACAGCGATATGAAAAACTGTTTTTT,CASRNQQRYEKLFF
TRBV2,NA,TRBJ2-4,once,TGTGCCAGCAGTGAAGTCCGGACAGAAAAAAACATTCAGTACTTC,CASSEVRTEKNIQYF
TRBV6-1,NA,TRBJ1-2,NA,TGTGCCAGCAGCGATACCGGGCGCTTCTATGGCTACACCTTC,CASSDTGRFYGYTF
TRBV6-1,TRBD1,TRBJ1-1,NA,TGTGCCAGCGTAACGACAGGGAACCTCGGGGGGGCTTTCTTT,CASVTTGNLGGAFF
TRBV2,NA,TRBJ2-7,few,TGTGCCAGCAGGGGAACTAGGGGGTCCTACGAGCAGTACTTC,CASRGTRGSYEQYF
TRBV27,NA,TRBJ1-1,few,TGTGCCAGCAGTTTTCGCGAGAACACTGAAGCTTTCTTT,CASSFRENTEAFF
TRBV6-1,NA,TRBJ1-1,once,TGTGCCAGCAGTGAAGCTTTGAACACTGAAGCTTTCTTT,CASSEALNTEAFF
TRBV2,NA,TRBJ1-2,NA,TGTGCCAGCATGAGGGCAGGGGAACGTGCTCGTGGCTACACCTTC,CASMRAGERARGYTF
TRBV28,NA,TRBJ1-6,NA,TGTGCCAGCACTCTCGGGGAATCCCCCCTCCACTTT,CASTLGESPLHF
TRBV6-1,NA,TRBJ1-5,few,TGTGCCGTGTCAGCGGTTAGCAATCAGCCCCAGCATTTT,CAVSAVSNQPQHF
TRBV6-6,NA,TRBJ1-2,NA,TGTGCCAGCACCCCAGGGGAGGGGATCTATGGCTACACCTTC,CASTPGEGIYGYTF